These T cell receptor beta chains were read from a single sample in a study of patients and donors after allogeneic stem cell transplantation. TCRdb reprocessed the RT-PCR reads via MiXCR and lists one record per CDR3 protein. The profile shows 10,000 or so distinct CDR3 sequences, more than 4.5% of them singletons. The sample was blood, either unsorted or a sorted T cell fraction (not recorded which). All receptors derive from a human donor who was either an allogeneic HSCT recipient or a stem cell or donor lymphocyte infusion donor (not recorded which). It is not recorded whose cells these are; they may come from a transplant donor. CDR3s include the opening cysteine and the closing phenylalanine or tryptophan. The order of the fields is clone size, J gene, D gene, V gene, CDR3 DNA, CDR3 protein. D genes are given only for firm matches. Clone size is not always given. Where it is, it says once, few, many or a class for expanded clones.

>many|TRBJ2-5|.|TRBV15
TGTGCCACCAGCAGAGTTGCGCTGGAGACCCAGTACTTC
CATSRVALETQYF
>.|TRBJ2-1|TRBD2|TRBV7-9
TGTGCCAGCAGCAAGCAGACTAGCGGGAGGACCGATGAGCAGTTCTTC
CASSKQTSGRTDEQFF
>.|TRBJ2-3|TRBD2|TRBV5-4
TGTGCCAGCAACACCCGTAGCGGGGCGAGCACAGATACGCAGTATTTT
CASNTRSGASTDTQYF
>many|TRBJ2-2|.|TRBV6-6
TGTGCCAGCAGTTACAAGGGGCGCGACACCGGGGAGCTGTTTTTT
CASSYKGRDTGELFF
>few|TRBJ2-3|TRBD2|TRBV4-2
TGTGCCAGCAGCCTCCAAGGGACTAGCGGGAGTTTAAATACGCAGTATTTT
CASSLQGTSGSLNTQYF
>many|TRBJ2-1|.|TRBV11-2
TGTGCCAGCAGTAGGAGCGGGGAGCAGTTCTTC
CASSRSGEQFF
>many|TRBJ2-2|.|TRBV9
TGTGCCAGCAGCGGGGTGGCACACACCGGGGAGCTGTTTTTT
CASSGVAHTGELFF
>.|TRBJ2-3|TRBD2|TRBV6-5
TGTGCCAGCAGTTATAGCGGGAGGGAAGATACGCAGTATTTT
CASSYSGREDTQYF
>few|TRBJ2-3|.|TRBV2
TGTGCCAGCAGTGTTAGACTGGCAACAGATACGCAGTATTTT
CASSVRLATDTQYF
>medium-sized|TRBJ1-1|TRBD1|TRBV5-1
TGCGCCAGCACCCTGACAGGACAGGGGAGCACTGAAGCTTTCTTT
CASTLTGQGSTEAFF
>.|TRBJ2-2|TRBD2|TRBV9
TGTGCCAGCAGCGTAGCTCTGACTAGCGGGAGAACCGGGGAGCTGTTTTTT
CASSVALTSGRTGELFF
>few|TRBJ2-7|.|TRBV25-1
TGTGCCAGCAGTGATCCCCAGGGGACGGGGTCCTACGAGCAGTACTTC
CASSDPQGTGSYEQYF
>few|TRBJ2-3|.|TRBV20-1
TGCAGTGCTGACCGTGGGACAGATACGCAGTATTTT
CSADRGTDTQYF
>many|TRBJ2-5|.|TRBV10-3
TGTGCCATCAGCCCAGGAGGGGGCGCAGAGACCCAGTACTTC
CAISPGGGAETQYF
>many|TRBJ2-7|.|TRBV12-3/TRBV12-4
TGTGCCAGCAGCGAAGGGGCTCTTTTCTCCGAGCAGTACTTC
CASSEGALFSEQYF
>many|TRBJ2-7|.|TRBV29-1
TGCAGCGTTGAGGGGGGGCCGAGGGAGCAGTACTTC
CSVEGGPREQYF
>many|TRBJ2-1|TRBD2|TRBV9
TGTGCCAGCAGCGTAGATCCTAGCGGAGGTGGGGTGGGACGCGAGCAGTTCTTC
CASSVDPSGGGVGREQFF
>.|TRBJ2-1|.|TRBV12-3/TRBV12-4
TGTGCCAGCAGTTTAGCGGGAGCTGGGAACAATGAGCAGTTCTTC
CASSLAGAGNNEQFF
>.|TRBJ2-5|.|TRBV4-2
TGTGCCAGCACCTCCGAAGGGAAAACCCAGTACTTC
CASTSEGKTQYF
>many|TRBJ1-6|.|TRBV27
TGTGCCAGCCGAAAGGACAGCCCTTATTCACCCCTCCACTTT
CASRKDSPYSPLHF
>many|TRBJ2-7|.|TRBV20-1
TGCAGTGCTAGGGGGACCTACGAGCAGTACTTC
CSARGTYEQYF
>medium-sized|TRBJ1-1|.|TRBV20-1
TGCAGTGCTAGGTTGGACATGAACACTGAAGCTTTCTTT
CSARLDMNTEAFF
>many|TRBJ2-7|.|TRBV2
TGTGCCAGCAGCTTGAGCTCCTACGAGCAGTACTTC
CASSLSSYEQYF
>medium-sized|TRBJ1-5|.|TRBV7-2
TGTGCCAGCAGCTTAGTGGGGACCACAGGGATCGGTCAGCCCCAGCATTTT
CASSLVGTTGIGQPQHF
>many|TRBJ1-2|TRBD1|TRBV20-1
TGCAGTGCTAGAGATCCTCTGGGGACAGGGGAGCGTGGCTACACCTTC
CSARDPLGTGERGYTF
>few|TRBJ2-7|.|TRBV20-1
TGCAGTGCCTCTCCGGGACGAGGCTCCTACGAGCAGTACTTC
CSASPGRGSYEQYF
>many|TRBJ2-4|.|TRBV4-3
TGCGCCAGCAGCCAAGATGGCTTGCCAGGAGGGGGAAACATTCAGTACTTC
CASSQDGLPGGGNIQYF
>medium-sized|TRBJ1-4|TRBD1|TRBV30
TGTGCCTGGAGTGTACAGGGGGCTGAAAAACTGTTTTTT
CAWSVQGAEKLFF
>medium-sized|TRBJ1-2|.|TRBV6-5
TGTGCCAGCACCATGGACTCTAACTATGGCTACACCTTC
CASTMDSNYGYTF
>many|TRBJ2-1|TRBD1|TRBV5-1
TGCGCCAGCAGCCCCGGGACAGGGGGCTTCCATGAGCAGTTCTTC
CASSPGTGGFHEQFF
>many|TRBJ1-1|.|TRBV20-1
TGCAGTGCTAGAGATCAGACAGGTGCAGCTTTCTTT
CSARDQTGAAFF
>few|TRBJ2-7|.|TRBV12-3/TRBV12-4
TGTGCCAGCAGAAGCGGTGGGCGCCACTACGAGCAGTACTTC
CASRSGGRHYEQYF
>many|TRBJ1-1|.|TRBV6-5
TGTGCCAGCACACATAGGATGAACACTGAAGCTTTCTTT
CASTHRMNTEAFF
>medium-sized|TRBJ1-1|.|TRBV7-2
TGTGCCAGCACCCCGGACAGAGTGAACACTGAAGCTTTCTTT
CASTPDRVNTEAFF
>few|TRBJ2-1|.|TRBV12-3/TRBV12-4
TGTGCCAGCAGTTCACACGGGGCCTCCTACAATGAGCAGTTCTTC
CASSSHGASYNEQFF
>large|TRBJ1-1|.|TRBV7-2
TGTGCCAGCAGTCCTGCTCCTGACAGCACTGAAGCTTTCTTT
CASSPAPDSTEAFF
>medium-sized|TRBJ2-5|.|TRBV12-3/TRBV12-4
TGTGCCAGCTCCGATGGAGAGACCCAGTACTTC
CASSDGETQYF
>.|TRBJ2-2|.|TRBV18
TGTGCCAGCTCACCACCTGGACGTACCGTGAACACCGGGGAGCTGTTTTTT
CASSPPGRTVNTGELFF
>many|TRBJ2-5|TRBD2|TRBV5-8
TGTGCCAGCAGCGGCGGGAGGCTAGCGGGAGTCGGGGAGACCCAGTACTTC
CASSGGRLAGVGETQYF
>.|TRBJ2-7|.|TRBV7-9
TGTGCCAGCAGCTTATTCGACGAGCAGTACTTC
CASSLFDEQYF
>.|TRBJ2-3|TRBD2|TRBV18
TGTGCCAGCTCACTCGGACTAGCAAGCACAGATACGCAGTATTTT
CASSLGLASTDTQYF
>many|TRBJ1-2|.|TRBV5-6
TGTGCCAGCAGCTTAGGACTCCCCTATGGCTACACCTTC
CASSLGLPYGYTF
>many|TRBJ1-5|.|TRBV5-1
TGCGCCAGCAGCCTTACAGGAGGCAATCAGCCCCAGCATTTT
CASSLTGGNQPQHF
>many|TRBJ1-1|.|TRBV20-1
TGCAGTGCTAGAAGCTGGGCGAACACTGAAGCTTTCTTT
CSARSWANTEAFF
>.|TRBJ1-1|.|TRBV18
TGTGCCAGCTCACCTCCGGACACCCTTTACGCTTTCTTT
CASSPPDTLYAFF
>medium-sized|TRBJ2-7|.|TRBV7-9
TGTGCCAGCAGCTTTGCCTACGAGCAGTACTTC
CASSFAYEQYF
>many|TRBJ2-5|.|TRBV5-1
TGCGCCAGCAGCTGGGCGACAGACCAAGAGACCCAGTACTTC
CASSWATDQETQYF
>few|TRBJ2-2|.|TRBV6-2/TRBV6-3
TGTGCCAGCAGCCAAGAGACAGGACATTCCGGGGAGCTGTTTTTT
CASSQETGHSGELFF
>.|TRBJ2-4|TRBD2|TRBV5-1
TGCGCCAGCAGCCCCATGGGGAGGGTAACGGCCAAAAACATTCAGTACTTC
CASSPMGRVTAKNIQYF
>.|TRBJ1-2|.|TRBV29-1
TGCAGCGTTGATCGGGGAGGGGAGGGCTACACCTTC
CSVDRGGEGYTF
>many|TRBJ2-3|.|TRBV7-3
TGTGCCAGCAGCGCCGAGGACGATACGCAGTATTTT
CASSAEDDTQYF
>.|TRBJ2-3|TRBD2|TRBV7-2
TGTGCCAGCAGCCCCTGGGGGACTAGCGGGGGCACAGATACGCAGTATTTT
CASSPWGTSGGTDTQYF
>few|TRBJ2-2|.|TRBV7-7
TGTGCTAGCAGCTTAGAGGGACCGGGGACCGGGGAGCTGTTTTTT
CASSLEGPGTGELFF
>many|TRBJ1-4|.|TRBV6-1
TGTGCCAGCAGTGAATCAAGGCGTTCTAATGAAAAACTGTTTTTT
CASSESRRSNEKLFF
>.|TRBJ1-4|.|TRBV12-3/TRBV12-4
TGTGCCAGCAGTTGGACAGCAACTAATGAAAAACTGTTTTTT
CASSWTATNEKLFF
>many|TRBJ2-1|TRBD2|TRBV7-2
TGTGCCAGCAGTCCTACTAGCGGGGCCTACAATGAGCAGTTCTTC
CASSPTSGAYNEQFF
>.|TRBJ2-5|.|TRBV29-1
TGCAGCGTCCTCCGGGACAGCGGGCAAGAGACCCAGTACTTC
CSVLRDSGQETQYF
>many|TRBJ1-4|.|TRBV20-1
TGCAGTGCTAGTGCTGAAAAACTGTTTTTT
CSASAEKLFF
>.|TRBJ1-1|TRBD1|TRBV18
TGTGCCAGCTCACCCTCGACAGGGCAGTTCAACACTGAAGCTTTCTTT
CASSPSTGQFNTEAFF